This T cell receptor beta chain was recovered during a study of PD-1 blockade in mismatch repair-deficient tumors. The germline V gene encodes CDR1 SGHNT and CDR2 YENEEA. The CDR3 loop spans 15 amino acids. Deletions cut 5 bases from V and 5 bases from J, with 19 bases between. TCRdb's table, derived via immunoSEQ multiplex PCR, lists solely in-frame clones and lacks some. Of over 100,000 clones detected, roughly 80% appear once; the ten largest clones hold roughly 4.5%. Every patient had mismatch repair deficiency by PCR or immunohistochemistry. This TCR was sampled from an adult with mismatch repair-deficient cancer. The V call is TRBV11-3, the J call TRBJ2-7; perhaps TRBD1 as D (5 bases). The source was peripheral blood, collected about 60 weeks after starting pembrolizumab. The CDR3 DNA reads TGTGCCAGCAGCCTTTCTAGGCAGGGTAGCAACGAGCAGTACTTC. Translated: CASSLSRQGSNEQYF.